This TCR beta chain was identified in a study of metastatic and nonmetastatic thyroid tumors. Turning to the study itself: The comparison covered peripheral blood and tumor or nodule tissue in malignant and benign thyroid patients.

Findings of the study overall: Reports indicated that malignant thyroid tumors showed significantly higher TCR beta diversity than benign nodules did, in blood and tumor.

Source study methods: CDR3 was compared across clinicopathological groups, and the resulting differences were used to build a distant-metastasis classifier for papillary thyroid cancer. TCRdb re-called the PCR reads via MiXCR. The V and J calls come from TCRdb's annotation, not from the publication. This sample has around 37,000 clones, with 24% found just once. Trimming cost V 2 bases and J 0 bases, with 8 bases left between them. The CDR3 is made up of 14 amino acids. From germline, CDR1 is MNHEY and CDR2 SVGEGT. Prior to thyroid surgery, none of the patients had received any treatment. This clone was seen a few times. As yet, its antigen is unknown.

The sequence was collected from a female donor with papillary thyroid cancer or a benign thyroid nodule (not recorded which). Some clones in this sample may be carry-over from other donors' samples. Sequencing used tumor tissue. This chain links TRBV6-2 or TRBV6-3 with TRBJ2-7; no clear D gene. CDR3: CASSYGILSYEQYF. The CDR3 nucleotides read TGTGCCAGCAGTTACGGTATCCTCTCCTACGAGCAGTACTTC.